Below are 5 T cell receptor beta chains sequenced from a single sample in a study of blood T cell repertoires in COVID-19. Method: immunoSEQ multiplex PCR; TCRdb's copy keeps in-frame clones and lacks some. The table shows tens of thousands of clones, with about 86% occurring only once. What was sequenced was peripheral blood. These receptors came from a woman aged 80 or over in a cohort sampled during active or convalescent COVID-19.

This clone came up a few times. The rearrangement joins TRBV12-3 or TRBV12-4 to TRBJ1-1, with 7 bases identical to TRBD1. The CDR3 loop spans 11 amino acids. Losses at the gene ends were 6 bases for V and 11 bases for J; bases not matched to a gene: 6. This chain's CDR3 is CASSRDSAAFF. In DNA form, the CDR3 reads TGTGCCAGCAGCCGGGACAGTGCGGCTTTCTTT.

This clone was recorded only once. The chain recombines TRBV7-2 with TRBJ1-1; tentative D call: TRBD1 (5 bases). The CDR3 length is 14 residues. Germline V gene lookup returns CDR1 SGHTA and CDR2 FQGNSA. V dropped 4 bases and J dropped 1 base, with 10 bases sitting between them. The CDR3 reads CASSSTEKNTEAFF. The CDR3 DNA reads TGTGCCAGCAGCTCGACAGAGAAGAACACTGAAGCTTTCTTT.

This clone occurred once. This sequence joins TRBV6-5 and TRBJ1-5; D is perhaps TRBD1 (5 bases). This CDR3 comprises 13 residues. The germline V gene has CDR1 MNHEY and CDR2 SVGAGI. Trimming removed 5 bases at V and 4 bases at J, with 9 bases between. The CDR3 DNA reads as TGTGCCAGCAGTCCCCCAGGGAATCAGCCCCAGCATTTT. Residues: CASSPPGNQPQHF.

The V gene is TRBV28, the J gene TRBJ1-4, with D unresolved. There are 13 residues in the CDR3. Between the trimmed V and J ends, which lost 8 bases and 6 bases, there was a span of 13 bases. CDR1 is MDHEN and CDR2 is SYDVKM in the germline V gene. In nucleotides, the CDR3 is TGTGCCAGCCTCGGGAGATCCTATGAAAAACTGTTTTTT. The encoded protein is CASLGRSYEKLFF.

This CDR3 reads CASSDGRGMNEKLFF. Written as DNA, the CDR3 is TGTGCCAGCAGCGATGGACGGGGGATGAATGAAAAACTGTTTTTT. The chain is built from TRBV9 and TRBJ1-4; TRBD1 is a possible D gene (5 bases). The CDR3 is made up of 15 amino acids. Germline V gene sequence: CDR1 SGDLS, CDR2 YYNGEE. V lost 3 bases and J lost 5, with 14 bases in between.